These 21 T cell receptor beta chains came from one sample sequenced in a study of neoadjuvant anti-PD-1 for oral cavity cancer. This table comes from immunoSEQ multiplex PCR, and its TCRdb copy is limited to in-frame clones, with some not included. The sample records approximately 13,000 clones, approximately 69% being singletons. Time point specified: after neoadjuvant nivolumab, at surgical resection. This material consisted of PBMCs, taken after nivolumab (anti-PD-1) treatment. The receptors shown here come from a person aged 40-85 years with oral cavity squamous cell carcinoma.

This clone was seen only a few times. J is TRBJ2-1 and V is TRBV5-1; either TRBD1 or TRBD2 may supply D (5 bases each). Germline CDR1 is SGHRS and CDR2 is YFSETQ. CDR3 length: 18 residues. Trimming took off 0 bases at V and 6 bases at J, with 22 bases between the two ends. The CDR3 region is CASSLAPGLAPGRNEQFF. Here the CDR3 DNA reads TGCGCCAGCAGCTTGGCGCCGGGCTTAGCTCCGGGGCGCAATGAGCAGTTCTTC. Based on the CDR3 plus reference TRBV5-1 and TRBJ2-1, the full variable domain is KAGVTQTPRYLIKTRGQQVTLSCSPISGHRSVSWYQQTPGQGLQFLFEYFSETQRNKGNFPGRFSGRQFSNSRSEMNVSTLELGDSALYLCASSLAPGLAPGRNEQFFGPGTRLTVL.

This clone was picked up one time. This sequence joins TRBV7-8 and TRBJ2-5; 9 nucleotides match TRBD2. The CDR3 loop spans 16 amino acids. Trimming at V came to 1 base and at J to 4 bases, leaving 7 bases not matched to a gene. CDR1 is SGHVS, CDR2 FQNEAQ, per germline. CDR3 coding DNA: TGTGCCAGCAGCTTAGAACAAGGACTAGCGCGAGAGACCCAGTACTTC. Encoded protein: CASSLEQGLARETQYF. The entire variable domain, with the rest obtained from reference TRBV7-8 and TRBJ2-5, is as follows: GAGVSQSPRYKVAKRGQDVALRCDPISGHVSLFWYQQALGQGPEFLTYFQNEAQLDKSGLPSDRFFAERPEGSVSTLKIQRTQQEDSAVYLCASSLEQGLARETQYFGPGTRLLVL.

The gene calls are TRBV5-6 and TRBJ1-2, with 9 bases fitting TRBD1. V shed 4 bases and J 8 bases; nucleotides not matched to a gene: 15. The CDR3 spans 16 residues. CDR1 SGHDT and CDR2 YYEEEE come from the germline V gene. CDR3 in DNA: TGTGCCAGCAGCGTGGGGAACAGGGGGCAGGGTTTCGGCTACACCTTC. It encodes CASSVGNRGQGFGYTF. Drawing the rest from reference TRBV5-6 and TRBJ1-2, the complete variable domain is DAGVTQSPTHLIKTRGQQVTLRCSPKSGHDTVSWYQQALGQGPQFIFQYYEEEERQRGNFPDRFSGHQFPNYSSELNVNALLLGDSALYLCASSVGNRGQGFGYTFGSGTRLTVV.

J is TRBJ1-2 and V is TRBV11-2; perhaps TRBD1 as D (6 bases). V was clipped by 1 base and J by 4 bases, with 13 bases between them. Looked up from germline, CDR1 is SGHAT and CDR2 is FQNNGV. The CDR3 length is 15 residues. The CDR3 DNA is TGTGCCAGCAGCTTAGGGGCAGGGGCCTTCTATGGCTACACCTTC. Encoded protein: CASSLGAGAFYGYTF.

The chain couples TRBV28 to TRBJ1-5; D possibly corresponds to TRBD1 (5 bases). The CDR3 sequence is 13 residues long. The ends were cut back, 5 bases at V and 11 bases at J, with 16 bases in the middle. Looked up from germline, CDR1 is MDHEN and CDR2 is SYDVKM. As DNA, the CDR3 is TGTGCCAGCAGTCTGGGGCCGTCTGTGGCCCAGCATTTT. Protein: CASSLGPSVAQHF. Variable domain in full (rest from reference TRBV28 and TRBJ1-5): DVKVTQSSRYLVKRTGEKVFLECVQDMDHENMFWYRQDPGLGLRLIYFSYDVKMKEKGDIPEGYSVSREKKERFSLILESASTNQTSMYLCASSLGPSVAQHFGDGTRLSIL.

Comment on this clone: The germline gene is not matched at one end of the junction; a read error may be the cause. This chain links TRBV7-7 with TRBJ2-7; TRBD2 agrees at 7 bases. Looked up from germline, CDR1 is SSHAT and CDR2 is FNYEAQ (reference sequence). This CDR3 has 15 amino acids. In DNA form, the CDR3 reads TGTGCTAGCAGCTTAGGTAGCGGGCCGCCCTACGAGCAGTACTTC. It is translated as CASSLGSGPPYEQYF.

This chain joins TRBV6-5 and TRBJ2-7; D gene unclear. The CDR3 length is 14 residues. Germline values: CDR1 MNHEY, CDR2 SVGAGI. Trimming cost V 5 bases and J 1 base, with 12 bases left between them. In DNA, the CDR3 is TGTGCCAGCAGTGCTGGACGCAATTCCTACGAGCAGTACTTC. Translated: CASSAGRNSYEQYF.

CDR3 protein: CASSATGTGGVYGYTF. CDR3 nucleotide sequence: TGTGCCAGCAGCGCGACCGGGACAGGGGGTGTCTATGGCTACACCTTC. This chain connects TRBV9 to TRBJ1-2, with TRBD1 matching over 11 bases. The CDR3 is 16 residues long. V was clipped by 3 bases and J by 4 bases; unmatched bases: 8. Germline V gene sequence: CDR1 SGDLS, CDR2 YYNGEE. The complete variable domain, with remaining parts taken from reference TRBV9 and TRBJ1-2, reads DSGVTQTPKHLITATGQRVTLRCSPRSGDLSVYWYQQSLDQGLQFLIQYYNGEERAKGNILERFSAQQFPDLHSELNLSSLELGDSALYFCASSATGTGGVYGYTFGSGTRLTVV.

The chain combines TRBV9 with TRBJ1-1; D gene ambiguous. CDR1 and CDR2 from the germline V gene are SGDLS and YYNGEE. V lost 0 bases, J lost 2 bases, and 11 bases lay in between. This CDR3 region has 15 residues. The CDR3 protein is CASSVEGGDNTEAFF. The CDR3 DNA reads as TGTGCCAGCAGCGTAGAAGGTGGAGATAACACTGAAGCTTTCTTT.

The V gene is TRBV6-1, the J gene TRBJ2-7; D might be TRBD1 (5 bases). From germline, CDR1 is MNHNS and CDR2 SASEGT. The V and J ends lost 4 bases and 4 bases respectively, with 14 bases between them. The CDR3 contains 14 residues. The CDR3: CASSGTFLHYEQYF. In nucleotides, the CDR3 is TGTGCCAGCAGTGGGACATTCCTCCATTACGAGCAGTACTTC.

The J gene is TRBJ2-5, the V gene TRBV5-1; maybe TRBD1 (6 bases). The CDR3 totals 13 residues. Trimming removed 4 bases at V and 4 bases at J, with 11 bases between. Germline CDR1 reads SGHRS; CDR2 reads YFSETQ. CDR3 in DNA: TGCGCCAGCAGCCGTACAGGGCTAGAGACCCAGTACTTC. It yields the protein CASSRTGLETQYF.

V usage is TRBV5-4 and J usage is TRBJ2-3, with 8 bases matching TRBD1. The V and J ends lost 4 bases and 4 bases, in that order; junction bases with no gene match: 11. CDR3 length: 16 residues. Germline values: CDR1 SGHNT, CDR2 YYREEE (reference sequence). The CDR3 region is CASSGERTGNADTQYF. CDR3 sequence (DNA): TGTGCCAGCAGCGGAGAAAGGACAGGGAACGCAGATACGCAGTATTTT.

The chain recombines TRBV28 with TRBJ2-7; no clear D. Per germline, CDR1 MDHEN and CDR2 SYDVKM. The CDR3 sequence is 14 residues long. Trimming took 6 bases from V and 0 from J, leaving 12 bases between them. As DNA, the CDR3 is TGTGCCAGCAGCACCAAGACACCCTCCTACGAGCAGTACTTC. Its protein is CASSTKTPSYEQYF.

The rearrangement links TRBV5-6 to TRBJ2-5; D may match TRBD1 or TRBD2 (5 bases each). Germline V gives CDR1 SGHDT, CDR2 YYEEEE. CDR3 size: 14 residues. V lost 4 bases, J lost 5 bases, and 15 bases lay in between. The CDR3 nucleotides are TGTGCCAGCAGCCCGGGGTCCGGGACGGAGACCCAGTACTTC. It encodes CASSPGSGTETQYF.

The chain is built from TRBV30 and TRBJ1-5, with D unresolved. Germline CDR1 reads GTSNPN; CDR2 reads SVGIG (reference sequence). Between the trimmed V and J ends, which lost 4 bases and 1 base, there was a span of 8 bases. This CDR3 comprises 13 residues. The CDR3 loop reads CAWTGNSNQPQHF. CDR3 sequence (DNA): TGTGCCTGGACCGGGAACAGCAATCAGCCCCAGCATTTT.

The chain has TRBV10-1 and TRBJ2-5; maybe TRBD1 (5 bases). There are 13 residues in the CDR3. Germline V gene data show CDR1 as WNHNN and CDR2 as SYGVQD (reference sequence). V lost 8 bases, J lost 5 bases, and 15 bases lay in between. Written as DNA, the CDR3 is TGCGCCAGCGGGGCCGGTGGTAGCGAGACCCAGTACTTC. It translates to CASGAGGSETQYF.

This clone was counted a single time. V is TRBV7-2 and J is TRBJ2-7; the D gene is possibly TRBD1 (6 bases). Germline assignment: CDR1 SGHTA and CDR2 FQGNSA. V lost 4 bases and J lost 2, with 12 bases in between. The CDR3 extends over 14 amino acids. The CDR3 loop is CASSWITGTYEQYF. Written as DNA, the CDR3 is TGTGCCAGCAGCTGGATCACAGGGACCTACGAGCAGTACTTC.

The chain combines TRBV19 with TRBJ2-5; 7 bases align to TRBD1. Trimming cost V 5 bases and J 2 bases; bases outside gene matches: 5. From germline, CDR1 is LNHDA and CDR2 SQIVND (reference sequence). The CDR3 is made up of 14 amino acids. The CDR3 coding sequence is TGTGCCAGTAGTTCACAGACAGGGCAAGAGACCCAGTACTTC. Translation: CASSSQTGQETQYF.

The chain employs TRBV9 and TRBJ1-3; TRBD1 might be the D (5 bases). V was cut by 2 bases and J by 2 bases, with 11 bases left in between. The CDR3 covers 15 residues. Germline V CDR1 and CDR2: SGDLS, YYNGEE. The CDR3 DNA reads as TGTGCCAGCAGCGTGGAAGGGGCCACTGGAAACACCATATATTTT. Translating it yields CASSVEGATGNTIYF.

This chain connects TRBV5-1 to TRBJ2-3; the D gene could be TRBD1 or TRBD2 (6 bases each). The CDR3 loop spans 15 amino acids. CDR1 and CDR2 from the germline V gene are SGHRS and YFSETQ. V was shortened by 0 bases and J by 4 bases, with 12 bases between the two germline ends. The CDR3 region is CASSLDGGRADTQYF. In nucleotides, the CDR3 is TGCGCCAGCAGCTTGGATGGGGGGCGGGCAGATACGCAGTATTTT. The full variable domain, with the rest looked up from reference TRBV5-1 and TRBJ2-3, is KAGVTQTPRYLIKTRGQQVTLSCSPISGHRSVSWYQQTPGQGLQFLFEYFSETQRNKGNFPGRFSGRQFSNSRSEMNVSTLELGDSALYLCASSLDGGRADTQYFGPGTRLTVL.

The J gene is TRBJ2-2, the V gene TRBV9; tentative D call: TRBD1 (6 bases). V lost 4 bases and J 7 bases, leaving 14 bases between the germline ends. The CDR3 totals 14 residues. Germline-derived CDR1 and CDR2 are SGDLS and YYNGEE. The chain's CDR3 is CASSSHRVSGELFF. The CDR3 nucleotides read TGTGCCAGCAGCAGTCACAGGGTCAGCGGGGAGCTGTTTTTT. The full variable domain, rest sourced from reference TRBV9 and TRBJ2-2, is DSGVTQTPKHLITATGQRVTLRCSPRSGDLSVYWYQQSLDQGLQFLIQYYNGEERAKGNILERFSAQQFPDLHSELNLSSLELGDSALYFCASSSHRVSGELFFGEGSRLTVL.